This TCR beta chain is from a study of cytomegalovirus exposure and HLA in healthy donors. Overall study results and limits: Because they were indistinguishable, some V segments, including TRBV6-2 and TRBV6-3, were excluded. Information on immune exposure was restricted to one variable (CMV serostatus). TCR beta chains numbering some 160 were designated cytomegalovirus-associated.

This clone was picked up a small number of times. Its specificity is not known. 60 Vbeta and 13 Jbeta primers were used in PCR. Method: immunoSEQ multiplex PCR; TCRdb's copy keeps in-frame clones and lacks some. The data contain about 110,000 clones, around three quarters of them singletons. The trim removed 3 bases at V and 2 bases at J, leaving 6 bases unmatched. This CDR3 contains 15 residues. CDR1 is MGHRA and CDR2 is YSYEKL in the germline V gene. This chain connects TRBV4-1 to TRBJ2-7; the match to TRBD1 covers 8 bases. This clonotype was obtained from a female donor in good health and CMV-seropositive. Material: PBMCs. CDR3 nucleotides: TGCGCCAGCAGCCAGACCGGGACAGGAGCCTACGAGCAGTACTTC. Translating gives CASSQTGTGAYEQYF.